This TCR beta chain appears in the sequencing data of a study of beta chain features in type 1 diabetes. This clone was picked up a small number of times. Reverse transcribing all isolated RNA meant expressed TCRB transcripts were sequenced. The assay was immunoSEQ multiplex PCR, and TCRdb's table has in-frame clones only and misses some. The sample has hundreds of thousands of clones; 15% to 20% are singletons. The CDR3 consists of 13 residues. A sort by CD45RO/CCR7/CD25/CD127/CD95/CD27 yielded CD4+ naive, central memory, regulatory and stem cell-like memory cells. The genes are TRBV21-1 and TRBJ1-2. TRBV21-1 is assigned pseudogene status. Sequenced material: naive CD4+ T cells from blood. This clonotype was obtained from a woman under 30 in good health. This chain's CDR3 is CAKLSRGDPGYTF. CDR3 sequence (DNA): TGTGCCAAATTAAGCAGAGGGGACCCTGGCTACACCTTC.